This T cell receptor (beta chain) was captured by sequencing in a study of T cells in Graves' hyperthyroidism and ophthalmopathy. Study-wide points: A 13 V-J signature model discriminated ophthalmopathy versus stable hyperthyroidism. Blood also held most thyroid clonotypes expanded beyond 0.001.

What was amplified from RNA transcripts were TCR beta CDR3 regions. The primer set for the first-round RT-PCR of the TCR CDR3 was HTBI. TCRdb passed the multiplex PCR reads through MiXCR, listing each CDR3 protein once. The sample has about 480,000 distinct CDR3 sequences; around a fifth are singletons. As to this clonotype: The antigen is undetermined.

The CDR3 spans 15 residues. Per germline, CDR1 DFQATT and CDR2 SNEGSKA (reference sequence). The V and J ends lost 3 bases and 5 bases, in that order; junction bases with no gene match: 5. The origin of this receptor is a woman between 65 and 79 years old with Graves' ophthalmopathy. The rearrangement joins TRBV20-1 to TRBJ2-5; 14 bases align to TRBD2. The material sequenced was blood. The CDR3: CSARGTSGRQETQYF. The CDR3 DNA reads TGCAGTGCTAGGGGGACTAGCGGGAGACAGGAGACCCAGTACTTC.